These T cell receptor beta chains were read from a single sample in a study of preoperative IRX-2 immunotherapy in early breast cancer. Libraries were prepared by immunoSEQ multiplex PCR; TCRdb keeps only in-frame clonotypes and omits some of them. Among about 43,000 clones, less than 95% were seen once, and the ten largest hold around 1.7%. The sequencing here drew on tumor tissue, taken after IRX-2 immunotherapy. These receptors were obtained from a human donor with breast cancer. Each CDR3 is given with its conserved first and last residue. A D gene is named only where the DNA matches it firmly. Clone size is not always given. Where it is, it says once, few, many or a class for expanded clones.

TRBV7-9	-	TRBD1	TRBJ2-7	CASSSPRDRESYEQYF	TGTGCCAGCAGCTCACCCCGGGACAGGGAGTCCTACGAGCAGTACTTC
TRBV2	-	TRBD2	TRBJ2-1	CASTMTLAGEQFF	TGTGCCAGCACTATGACCTTAGCGGGAGAGCAGTTCTTC
TRBV25-1	-	-	TRBJ2-7	CASSETGTASSYEQYF	TGTGCCAGCAGTGAAACCGGGACTGCAAGCTCCTACGAGCAGTACTTC
TRBV27	once	-	TRBJ2-2	CASTQGGYTGELFF	TGTGCCAGCACCCAGGGGGGTTACACCGGGGAGCTGTTTTTT
TRBV2	-	TRBD1	TRBJ2-7	CASSGDSYEQYF	TGTGCCAGCAGTGGGGACAGTTACGAGCAGTACTTC
TRBV4-3	-	TRBD1	TRBJ2-7	CASSQGTGIGGAEQYF	TGCGCCAGCAGCCAAGGGACAGGGATTGGAGGCGCCGAGCAGTACTTC
TRBV4-1	-	-	TRBJ1-2	CASSQGGTFYGYTF	TGCGCCAGCAGCCAAGGCGGAACCTTCTATGGCTACACCTTC
TRBV28	once	-	TRBJ2-2	CASSLSSSAGELFF	TGTGCCAGCAGTTTATCCTCTAGCGCCGGGGAGCTGTTTTTT
TRBV1	-	-	TRBJ1-2	CTRLHSRVCYGYTF	TGCACCAGACTTCATTCCAGGGTTTGCTATGGCTACACCTTC
TRBV19	once	TRBD2	TRBJ2-1	CASSRTSGGSNEQFF	TGTGCCAGTAGTCGGACTAGCGGGGGGTCCAATGAGCAGTTCTTC
TRBV15	few	-	TRBJ2-5	CATSRDRAQETQYF	TGTGCCACCAGCAGAGACCGGGCCCAAGAGACCCAGTACTTC
TRBV7-8	-	TRBD1	TRBJ2-1	CASRGQGGSYNEQFF	TGTGCCAGCAGGGGACAGGGAGGGTCTTACAATGAGCAGTTCTTC
TRBV30	-	-	TRBJ2-2	CAWKSWAGDLMTNTGELFF	TGTGCCTGGAAGAGTTGGGCAGGGGACCTTATGACGAACACCGGGGAGCTGTTTTTT
TRBV19	-	-	TRBJ2-3	CASSINTDTQYF	TGTGCCAGTAGTATTAACACAGATACGCAGTATTTT
TRBV27	-	TRBD2	TRBJ2-7	CASSLRGLAELYEQYF	TGTGCCAGCAGTTTGCGTGGACTAGCCGAGCTCTACGAGCAGTACTTC
TRBV9	-	TRBD1	TRBJ1-1	CASSIGTGTEYTEAFF	TGTGCCAGCAGCATCGGGACAGGGACCGAATACACTGAAGCTTTCTTT
TRBV11-3	once	TRBD2	TRBJ2-3	CASSPGLEVSTDTQYF	TGTGCCAGCAGTCCGGGACTAGAAGTTAGCACAGATACGCAGTATTTT
TRBV4-3	-	-	TRBJ2-2	CASSQDPPGNTGELFF	TGCGCCAGCAGCCAAGATCCCCCAGGGAACACCGGGGAGCTGTTTTTT
TRBV5-6	-	-	TRBJ1-2	CASSKLDYGYTF	TGTGCCAGCAGCAAGCTAGACTATGGCTACACCTTC
TRBV7-2	-	TRBD2	TRBJ2-1	CASGPGLAGYEQFF	TGTGCCAGCGGACCGGGACTAGCGGGGTATGAGCAGTTCTTC
TRBV6-1	once	-	TRBJ2-7	CATRTTSDYEQYF	TGTGCCACCAGGACTACCTCTGACTACGAGCAGTACTTC
TRBV9	-	-	TRBJ1-2	CASSQEDGGYTF	TGTGCCAGCAGCCAGGAAGACGGCGGCTACACCTTC
TRBV10-3	-	-	TRBJ1-2	CAISESAPGGYTF	TGTGCCATCAGTGAGTCGGCCCCCGGGGGCTACACCTTC
TRBV10-3	-	-	TRBJ1-1	CAISKEGGWTEAFF	TGTGCCATCAGTAAGGAAGGCGGGTGGACTGAAGCTTTCTTT
TRBV6-1	-	TRBD1	TRBJ1-2	CASSQERGGGGYTF	TGTGCCAGCAGCCAAGAGAGAGGGGGCGGTGGCTACACCTTC
TRBV5-4	-	TRBD2	TRBJ2-7	CASSLRSGGAEEQYF	TGTGCCAGCAGCTTGCGTAGCGGGGGGGCGGAAGAGCAGTACTTC
TRBV19	once	-	TRBJ2-1	CASNEGGRGAGEQFF	TGTGCCAGTAATGAGGGCGGTCGGGGCGCTGGGGAGCAGTTCTTC
TRBV2	-	-	TRBJ2-5	CASSGGGETQYF	TGTGCCAGCAGTGGGGGGGGCGAGACCCAGTACTTC
TRBV19	-	TRBD1	TRBJ2-2	CASSMTGSYGELFF	TGTGCCAGTAGTATGACAGGGTCATACGGGGAGCTGTTTTTT
TRBV7-2	once	-	TRBJ1-1	CASSLWDKNTEAFF	TGTGCCAGCAGCTTATGGGACAAAAACACTGAAGCTTTCTTT
TRBV5-4	-	TRBD1	TRBJ2-7	CASSTRDRTYEQYF	TGTGCCAGCAGCACGAGGGACAGAACCTACGAGCAGTACTTC
TRBV6-6	-	TRBD1	TRBJ1-5	CASSSGTGDRQPQHF	TGTGCCAGCAGCTCCGGGACAGGGGATAGGCAGCCCCAGCATTTT
TRBV5-1	-	-	TRBJ2-5	CATSVGLWETQYF	TGCGCCACCTCAGTAGGGTTATGGGAGACCCAGTACTTC
TRBV7-9	-	-	TRBJ2-7	CASSPRASSSYEQYF	TGTGCCAGCAGCCCCAGGGCCTCGAGCTCCTACGAGCAGTACTTC
TRBV5-1	-	-	TRBJ2-7	CASSPSGTRTYEQYF	TGCGCCAGCAGCCCGAGTGGTACTAGAACCTACGAGCAGTACTTC